This T cell receptor beta chain emerged from a study of read filtering for tumor transcriptome and immune sequencing. For the study at large: Patients were about 18 male and about 15 female, mean age around 67 years, range about 45 to 85.

This CDR3 spans 13 amino acids. Trimming removed 6 bases from V and 10 bases from J; junction bases left unmatched: 9. From germline, CDR1 is ENHRY and CDR2 SYGVKD. The table lists this clonotype with many counts. The library was built from about 400 ng RNA with molecular barcoded adaptors for alpha/delta and beta/gamma chains. TCRdb analysed the reads with MiXCR anew, one entry per CDR3 protein. The sample has roughly 130,000 distinct CDR3 sequences, 10% to 15% seen once. At the time of active disease, bone marrow was collected from every patient. The sequence was collected from a donor aged 40 or over with multiple myeloma. The chain employs TRBV10-3 and TRBJ2-1; TRBD1 aligns across 7 bases. What was sequenced was a population of CD138-negative cells sorted from bone marrow. CDR3 region: CAIRTGQTEEQFF. CDR3 in DNA: TGTGCCATCAGGACGGGACAGACAGAAGAGCAGTTCTTC.